This TCR beta chain was found in a study of post-analysis software for immune sequencing data. Study findings and constraints: Under F measure analysis, samples from one preparation batch co-clustered strongly. Significantly decreased normalized Chao1 diversity was recorded for multiple sclerosis patients relative to controls.

V shed 5 bases, J shed 1 base, and the junction held 11 bases outside the gene matches. CDR1 is SGHTA and CDR2 is FQGTGA in the germline V gene. This CDR3 is built from 17 residues. TCR beta cDNA libraries had unique molecular identifiers. Via MiXCR, TCRdb re-called the PCR reads, giving one row per CDR3 protein. Altogether about 160,000 distinct CDR3 sequences are present, about 36% being singletons, with the ten largest covering 28%. Comments on this clonotype: Its antigen is not identified.

The TCR comes from a girl between 10 and 17 years old with multiple sclerosis. Sequenced here: blood, sampled after autologous hematopoietic stem cell transplantation. This rearrangement joins TRBV7-3 to TRBJ2-4, with 7 bases lining up with TRBD2. The CDR3 loop reads CASSMGLLPVAKNIQYF. CDR3 sequence (DNA): TGTGCCAGCAGCATGGGACTACTCCCTGTTGCCAAAAACATTCAGTACTTC.